One sample yielded the 26 T cell receptor beta chains listed below, sequenced in a study of cytomegalovirus exposure and HLA in healthy donors. Primers included in the PCR were 60 Vbeta and 13 Jbeta primers. Produced via immunoSEQ multiplex PCR; TCRdb's table is partial and in-frame only. The repertoire has roughly 200,000 clones, around 88% of them found once; the top ten carry 0.31%. Material: PBMCs. Source of these receptors: a woman aged 25-40 years in good health and CMV-seronegative.

V is TRBV29-1 and J is TRBJ2-2; no clear D gene. The CDR3 runs 12 residues. V shed 4 bases and J shed 5 bases, with 8 bases lying between them. The germline CDR1 and CDR2 sequences are SQVTM and ANQGSEA. CDR3 sequence (DNA): TGCAGCGTTGTACAGACAACCGGGGAGCTGTTTTTT. As protein: CSVVQTTGELFF.

V gene TRBV7-8 combines with J gene TRBJ2-5, with D unclear. Trimming cost V 3 bases and J 0 bases, with 8 bases left between them. CDR3 size: 14 residues. The V gene's germline CDR1 is SGHVS and CDR2 FQNEAQ. CDR3 nucleotide sequence: TGTGCCAGCAGCTTTGCGGTGAACCAAGAGACCCAGTACTTC. Translation gives CASSFAVNQETQYF.

The chain recombines TRBV5-1 with TRBJ2-5; 7 bases align to TRBD2. Germline V gene sequence: CDR1 SGHRS, CDR2 YFSETQ. Trimming removed 0 bases from V and 0 bases from J; junction bases left unmatched: 5. The CDR3 contains 16 residues. CDR3 in DNA: TGCGCCAGCAGCTTGGTTCCAGCGGGGAACCAAGAGACCCAGTACTTC. Its translation: CASSLVPAGNQETQYF.

The chain couples TRBV29-1 to TRBJ2-5, with a tentative D call TRBD1 (6 bases). Trimming removed 5 bases from V and 7 bases from J, with 23 bases in between. Germline lookup yields CDR1 SQVTM and CDR2 ANQGSEA. The CDR3 has 15 amino acids. The CDR3 DNA reads as TGCAGCGTTCCGATACTACAGGGAGTTGTGGGGACCCAGTACTTC. Its translation: CSVPILQGVVGTQYF. Supplemented by reference TRBV29-1 and TRBJ2-5, the full variable domain reads SAVISQKPSRDICQRGTSLTIQCQVDSQVTMMFWYRQQPGQSLTLIATANQGSEATYESGFVIDKFPISRPNLTFSTLTVSNMSPEDSSIYLCSVPILQGVVGTQYFGPGTRLLVL.

The chain carries TRBV28 and TRBJ2-7, with D uncertain. The germline V gene has CDR1 MDHEN and CDR2 SYDVKM. V lost 2 bases and J 2 bases, leaving 13 bases between the germline ends. There are 15 residues in the CDR3. The CDR3 DNA reads as TGTGCCAGCAGTTTAAGAGCCAGGCCACCCTACGAGCAGTACTTC. Its protein product is CASSLRARPPYEQYF.

The chain links TRBV5-4 to TRBJ2-3; 8 bases map to TRBD2. CDR1 and CDR2 from the germline V gene are SGHNT and YYREEE (reference sequence). The CDR3 is made up of 16 amino acids. Unmatched junction bases numbered 12, after V lost 4 bases and J lost 5 bases. This CDR3 is CASSQSGSGYRDTQYF. For the CDR3, the DNA is TGTGCCAGCAGCCAGAGCGGGAGTGGGTACCGAGATACGCAGTATTTT.

The gene calls are TRBV21-1 and TRBJ1-5; the table's D call, TRBD1, was not checked against the DNA. TRBV21-1 is a documented pseudogene. This CDR3 is built from 18 residues. The CDR3 coding sequence is TGTGCCAGCAGCCAACGCCAAACCCCGGGACAGCGCAATCAGCCCCAGCATTTT. Translating it yields CASSQRQTPGQRNQPQHF.

Only one count was recorded for this clone. This sequence joins TRBV7-9 and TRBJ2-7; TRBD2 agrees at 7 bases. Unmatched junction bases numbered 6, after V lost 5 bases and J lost 2 bases. The germline gives CDR1 SEHNR, CDR2 FQNEAQ (reference sequence). The CDR3 totals 14 residues. The CDR3 spells CASSRTGTTYEQYF. The CDR3 DNA reads as TGTGCCAGCAGCCGGACCGGGACTACCTACGAGCAGTACTTC.

This chain uses TRBV19 with TRBJ2-1, with 9 positions matching TRBD1. Germline lookup yields CDR1 LNHDA and CDR2 SQIVND (reference sequence). The CDR3 has 15 residues. With V trimmed by 7 bases and J by 1 base, 5 bases remained unmatched. CDR3 region: CASNGGQGSYNEQFF. The CDR3 DNA is TGTGCCAGTAATGGGGGACAGGGATCCTACAATGAGCAGTTCTTC.

The gene calls are TRBV19 and TRBJ1-3; tentatively, D is TRBD1 (6 bases). Trimming left V 5 bases short and J 4 bases short, with 12 bases between. The CDR3 runs 14 residues. Germline-derived CDR1 and CDR2 are LNHDA and SQIVND (reference sequence). CDR3 loop: CASSHGTLGNTIYF. The DNA of the CDR3 is TGTGCCAGTAGTCATGGGACACTCGGAAACACCATATATTTT.

V gene TRBV4-1 combines with J gene TRBJ2-5; the match to TRBD2 covers 12 bases. The CDR3 runs 18 residues. Germline CDR1 is MGHRA and CDR2 is YSYEKL. After removal of 4 bases from V and 2 bases from J, the junction contained 11 bases not matched to a gene. The CDR3 DNA reads TGCGCCAGCAGCCCCAGGGTGGGACTAGCGGGCCTACAAGAGACCCAGTACTTC. It specifies CASSPRVGLAGLQETQYF.

This chain links TRBV29-1 with TRBJ1-2; D might be TRBD1 (5 bases). Looked up from germline, CDR1 is SQVTM and CDR2 is ANQGSEA. Trimming removed 4 bases at V and 3 bases at J, with 12 bases between. The CDR3 spans 13 residues. The CDR3 DNA is TGCAGCGTTGGGACCGTAGGGGACTATGGCTACACCTTC. Translated, it gives CSVGTVGDYGYTF.

The chain uses TRBV5-1 and TRBJ2-5; 9 nucleotides agree with TRBD2. The J call may be faulty, since TRBJ2-7 better matches the DNA end. The CDR3 consists of 15 residues. Germline assignment: CDR1 SGHRS and CDR2 YFSETQ. Here the CDR3 DNA reads TGCGCCAGCAGCGCTAGCGGGACCGTCTCCTACGAGCAGTACTTC. This encodes CASSASGTVSYEQYF.

The chain joins TRBV5-1 to TRBJ2-5; D is possibly TRBD1 (6 bases). Germline V lookup: CDR1 SGHRS, CDR2 YFSETQ. The CDR3 covers 15 residues. V shed 1 base and J shed 4 bases, with 14 bases lying between them. The CDR3 reads CASSLNRVEGETQYF. In DNA, the CDR3 is TGCGCCAGCAGCTTGAACAGGGTAGAGGGAGAGACCCAGTACTTC.

V and J are TRBV5-8 and TRBJ2-3; TRBD2 aligns across 7 bases. The V segment lost 0 bases and the J segment 2 bases; nucleotides outside the gene matches: 3. The CDR3 length is 15 residues. Germline CDR1 reads SGHTS; CDR2 reads YDEGEE. In DNA form, the CDR3 reads TGTGCCAGCAGCTTGGGACTAGCAGTCACAGATACGCAGTATTTT. Translation: CASSLGLAVTDTQYF.

This sequence joins TRBV15 and TRBJ2-3, with a possible D match to TRBD2 (6 bases). With 3 bases removed from V and 0 bases from J, the gap between germline ends came to 10 bases. The CDR3 consists of 15 residues. In germline, CDR1 is LNHNV, CDR2 YYDKDF (reference sequence). The CDR3: CATSRGTSSTDTQYF. DNA of the CDR3: TGTGCCACCAGCAGGGGGACTTCTAGCACAGATACGCAGTATTTT.

The chain joins TRBV7-8 to TRBJ1-1; D unresolved. The CDR3 has 14 residues. The ends were cut back, 4 bases at V and 4 bases at J, with 13 bases in the middle. Germline V gene sequence: CDR1 SGHVS, CDR2 FQNEAQ. Here the CDR3 DNA reads TGTGCCAGCAGCTCTGACACACGGGGCACTGAAGCTTTCTTT. Encoded protein: CASSSDTRGTEAFF.

The chain uses TRBV28 and TRBJ2-1; D unclear. This CDR3 contains 14 residues. In germline, CDR1 is MDHEN, CDR2 SYDVKM. Trimming left V 4 bases short and J 6 bases short, with 13 bases between. CDR3 region: CASSWVRPFNEQFF. The CDR3 DNA reads as TGTGCCAGCAGTTGGGTCAGGCCGTTCAATGAGCAGTTCTTC.

This clone was detected only a few times. The chain is built from TRBV6-5 and TRBJ1-2; no reliable D call. V gave up 8 bases and J gave up 6 bases, with 16 bases separating them. CDR1 is MNHEY and CDR2 is SVGAGI in the germline V gene. The CDR3 covers 13 residues. In nucleotides, the CDR3 is TGTGCCAGCGCTAAGACAACACAGCATGGCTACACCTTC. The encoded protein is CASAKTTQHGYTF.

In this sample, this clone turned up once. This sequence joins TRBV30 and TRBJ2-5, with D unresolved. In germline, CDR1 is GTSNPN, CDR2 SVGIG (reference sequence). Trimming took 0 bases from V and 5 from J, leaving 4 bases between them. The CDR3 is 11 amino acids. Written as DNA, the CDR3 is TGTGCCTGGAGTGTACGGGAGACCCAGTACTTC. As protein: CAWSVRETQYF.

This chain connects TRBV30 to TRBJ2-1; 9 bases are shared with TRBD2. Per germline, CDR1 GTSNPN and CDR2 SVGIG (reference sequence). The V gene end was trimmed by 8 bases and the J gene end by 2 bases; junction bases not matched to a gene: 4. This CDR3 contains 13 residues. CDR3 amino acids: CASLAGPYNEQFF. The DNA of the CDR3 is TGTGCCAGTCTAGCGGGGCCCTACAATGAGCAGTTCTTC.

This chain uses TRBV7-8 with TRBJ2-1, with 11 bases lining up with TRBD2. The CDR3 length is 14 residues. Germline-derived CDR1 and CDR2 are SGHVS and FQNEAQ. Unmatched junction bases numbered 4, after V lost 7 bases and J lost 5 bases. CDR3 protein: CASKIAGGNNEQFF. DNA of the CDR3: TGTGCCAGCAAAATAGCGGGGGGGAACAATGAGCAGTTCTTC.

On this clone: Relative to the germline gene, one junction end is altered; a read error may explain this. The chain employs TRBV6-5 and TRBJ2-7, with 7 bases identical to TRBD2. The CDR3 is made up of 15 amino acids. Looked up from germline, CDR1 is MNHEY and CDR2 is SVGAGI. CDR3 amino acids: CASRDSSGATYVQYF. CDR3 nucleotide sequence: TGTGCCAGCAGAGACTCAAGCGGGGCGACTTACGTGCAGTACTTC.

Remarks on this clone: At the DNA level, this CDR3 is encoded by other sequences in the same sample as well. The V call is TRBV5-1, the J call TRBJ2-7; TRBD2 is a possible D gene (5 bases). There are 13 residues in the CDR3. Germline CDR1 and CDR2: SGHRS and YFSETQ. V dropped 0 bases and J dropped 3 bases, with 7 bases sitting between them. As DNA, the CDR3 is TGCGCCAGCAGCTTGGGGACTTACTACGAGCAGTACTTC. Amino acid sequence: CASSLGTYYEQYF.

The chain joins TRBV7-9 to TRBJ2-3; 9 bases are shared with TRBD1. This CDR3 region has 15 residues. From germline, CDR1 is SEHNR and CDR2 FQNEAQ (reference sequence). V shed 5 bases and J 1 base; nucleotides not matched to a gene: 4. The CDR3 nucleotides read TGTGCCAGCAGCCCCTGGACAGGGGGCACAGATACGCAGTATTTT. Protein: CASSPWTGGTDTQYF.

DNA for the CDR3: TGTGCCAGAAGCTTGGGCACCGGGAGTAGCTATGGCTACACCTTC. Translation: CARSLGTGSSYGYTF. The chain has TRBV5-3 and TRBJ1-2, with D unclear. TRBV5-3 is flagged as an ORF with uncertain function. V lost 0 bases and J 4 bases, leaving 13 bases between the germline ends. The CDR3 covers 15 residues.